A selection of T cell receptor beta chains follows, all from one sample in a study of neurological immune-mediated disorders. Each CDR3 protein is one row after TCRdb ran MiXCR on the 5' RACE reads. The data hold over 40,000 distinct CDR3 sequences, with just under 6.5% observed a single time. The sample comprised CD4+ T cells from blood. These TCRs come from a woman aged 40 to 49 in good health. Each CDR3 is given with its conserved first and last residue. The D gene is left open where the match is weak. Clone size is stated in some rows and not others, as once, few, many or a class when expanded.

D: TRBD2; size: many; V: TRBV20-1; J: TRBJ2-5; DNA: TGCAGTGCTAGACTAGCGGGGCAAGAGACCCAGTACTTC; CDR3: CSARLAGQETQYF
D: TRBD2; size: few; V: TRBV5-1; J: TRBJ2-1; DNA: TGCGCCAGCAGCTTGGTTTCTAGCGGGGTATACAATGAGCAGTTCTTC; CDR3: CASSLVSSGVYNEQFF
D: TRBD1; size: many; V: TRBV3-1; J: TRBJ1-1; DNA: TGTGCCAGCAGCCAAGATGTTAGGGACAGGGGATGGCTGGGCACTGAAGCTTTCTTT; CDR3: CASSQDVRDRGWLGTEAFF
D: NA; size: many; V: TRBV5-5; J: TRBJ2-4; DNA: TGTGCCAGCAGCCCCCTAGGTAGAAACCTAGCCAAAAACATTCAGTACTTC; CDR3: CASSPLGRNLAKNIQYF
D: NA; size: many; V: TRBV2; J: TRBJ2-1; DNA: TGTGCCAGCACCCAAGGCCCCTACAATGAGCAGTTCTTC; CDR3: CASTQGPYNEQFF
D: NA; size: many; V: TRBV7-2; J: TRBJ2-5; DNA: TGTGCCAGCACCCAATCACCGGAAAAAGAGACCCAGTACTTC; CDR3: CASTQSPEKETQYF
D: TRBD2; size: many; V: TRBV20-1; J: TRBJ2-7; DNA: TGCAGTGCTCTACCGGGACTAGCGGGAGTCGAGCAGTACTTC; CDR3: CSALPGLAGVEQYF
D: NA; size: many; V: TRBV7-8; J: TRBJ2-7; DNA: TGTGCCAGCAGCTTAGGACGGACTGAAGACTCCTACGAGCAGTACTTC; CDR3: CASSLGRTEDSYEQYF
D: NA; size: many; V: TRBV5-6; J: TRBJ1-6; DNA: TGTGCCAGCAGCGGCCAGGGGAGTGAGACTTCACCCCTCCACTTT; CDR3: CASSGQGSETSPLHF
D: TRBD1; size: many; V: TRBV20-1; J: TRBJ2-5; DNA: TGCAGTGCTAGTGATTCGGGGACAGGGGTGTCAGAGACCCAGTACTTC; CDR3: CSASDSGTGVSETQYF
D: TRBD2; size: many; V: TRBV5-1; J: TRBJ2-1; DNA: TGCGCCAGCAGCCCTGAGGGCCTAGCGGGAGTTGCCTACAATGAGCAGTTCTTC; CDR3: CASSPEGLAGVAYNEQFF
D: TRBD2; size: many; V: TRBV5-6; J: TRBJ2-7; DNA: TGTGCCAGCAGCGCGGGACTAGGGAAATCCTACGAGCAGTACTTC; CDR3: CASSAGLGKSYEQYF
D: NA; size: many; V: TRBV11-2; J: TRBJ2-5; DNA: TGTGCCAGCAGCTTAGACGACAGCTATGATATGAACTTC; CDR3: CASSLDDSYDMNF
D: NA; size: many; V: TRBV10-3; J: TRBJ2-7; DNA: TGTGCCATCAGTGAGCGGGTAGCCTACGAGCAGTACTTC; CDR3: CAISERVAYEQYF
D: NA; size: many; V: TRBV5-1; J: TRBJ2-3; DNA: TGCGCCAGCATAGAGGTTGGCACAGATACGCAGTATTTT; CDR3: CASIEVGTDTQYF
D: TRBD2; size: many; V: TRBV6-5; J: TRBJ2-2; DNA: TGTGCCAGCAGTGGGACTAGCGGGAGCGTCGGGGAGCTGTTTTTT; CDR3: CASSGTSGSVGELFF
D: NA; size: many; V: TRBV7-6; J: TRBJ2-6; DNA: TGTGCCAGCAGCTTAGCAGACGGGGCCAACGTCCTGACTTTC; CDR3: CASSLADGANVLTF
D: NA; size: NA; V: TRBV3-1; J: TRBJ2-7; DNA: TGTGCCAGCAGCCAAGACCCCTACGAGCAGTACTTC; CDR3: CASSQDPYEQYF
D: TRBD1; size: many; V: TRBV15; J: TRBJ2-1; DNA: TGTGCCACCAGCAGAGACAGGGGGAATGAGCAGTTCTTC; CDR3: CATSRDRGNEQFF
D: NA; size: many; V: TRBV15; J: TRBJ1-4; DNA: TGTGCCACCAGCCCGGGCTTCGATGAAAAACTGTTTTTT; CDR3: CATSPGFDEKLFF
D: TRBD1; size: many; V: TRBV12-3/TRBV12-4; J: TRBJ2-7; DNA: TGTGCCAGCACCAGGTCTGGGACAGAGTATTACGAGCAGTACTTC; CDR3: CASTRSGTEYYEQYF
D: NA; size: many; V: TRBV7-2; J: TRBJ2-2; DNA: TGTGCCAGCAGCTTACTCGGAGCCGGGGAGCTGTTTTTT; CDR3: CASSLLGAGELFF
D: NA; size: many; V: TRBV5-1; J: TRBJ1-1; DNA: TGCGCCAGCAGCTTGCGGGGGGAAGCTTTCTTT; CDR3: CASSLRGEAFF
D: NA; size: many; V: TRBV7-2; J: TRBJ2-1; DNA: TGTGCCAGCAGCTTAGAGGGGACGAGTGGCTCTGCATGGCAGTTCTTC; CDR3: CASSLEGTSGSAWQFF
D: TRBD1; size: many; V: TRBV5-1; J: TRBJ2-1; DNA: TGCGCCAGCAGCCGGACCGCGGGACAGGGAGGTAATGAGCAGTTCTTC; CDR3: CASSRTAGQGGNEQFF
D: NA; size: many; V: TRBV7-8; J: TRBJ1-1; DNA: TGTGCCAGCAGCTTTTTGGTTGGGGGGCCGAACACTGAAGCTTTCTTT; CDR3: CASSFLVGGPNTEAFF
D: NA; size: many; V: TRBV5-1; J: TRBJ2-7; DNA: TGCGCCAGCAGCTTGGAGGCGGGTTACTACGAGCAGTACTTC; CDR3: CASSLEAGYYEQYF
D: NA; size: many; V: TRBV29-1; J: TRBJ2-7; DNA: TGCAGCGTTTTCGGCCAGCCCTACGAGCAGTACTTC; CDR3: CSVFGQPYEQYF
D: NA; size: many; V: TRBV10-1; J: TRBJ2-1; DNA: TGCGCCAGCAGTGACTACGCTCTGGGAAACAATGAGCAGTTCTTC; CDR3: CASSDYALGNNEQFF
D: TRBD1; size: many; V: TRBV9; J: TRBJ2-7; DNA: TGTGCCAGCAGCGACAACAGGGGAGACTACGAGCAGTACTTC; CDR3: CASSDNRGDYEQYF
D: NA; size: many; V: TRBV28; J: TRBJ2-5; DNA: TGTGCCAGCAGTACTCAAATAAAACAGGGCGTACCGGGGGAGACCCAGTACTTC; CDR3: CASSTQIKQGVPGETQYF
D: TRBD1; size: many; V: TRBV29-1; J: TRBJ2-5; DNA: TGCAGCGTTGACAGGGGGCGCGGGGAGACCCAGTACTTC; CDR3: CSVDRGRGETQYF
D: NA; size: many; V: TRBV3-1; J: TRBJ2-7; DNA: TGTGCCAGCAGCCAAGGGCTGGGTCCGCAGTACTTC; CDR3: CASSQGLGPQYF
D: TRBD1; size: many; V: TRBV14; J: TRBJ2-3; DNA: TGTGCCAGCAGACAGGGGAAAACAGATACGCAGTATTTT; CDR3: CASRQGKTDTQYF
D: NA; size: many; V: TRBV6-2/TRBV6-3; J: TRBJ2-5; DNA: TGTGCCAGCAGTTCATCAGAAGAGACCCAGTACTTC; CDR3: CASSSSEETQYF
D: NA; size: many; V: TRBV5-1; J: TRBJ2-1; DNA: TGCGCCAGCAGCCGAGGTGGCTACAATGAGCAGTTCTTC; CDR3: CASSRGGYNEQFF
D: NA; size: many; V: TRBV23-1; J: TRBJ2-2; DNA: TGCGCCAGCCCGGAGGACAGCCAGAACACCGGGGAGCTGTTTTTT; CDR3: CASPEDSQNTGELFF